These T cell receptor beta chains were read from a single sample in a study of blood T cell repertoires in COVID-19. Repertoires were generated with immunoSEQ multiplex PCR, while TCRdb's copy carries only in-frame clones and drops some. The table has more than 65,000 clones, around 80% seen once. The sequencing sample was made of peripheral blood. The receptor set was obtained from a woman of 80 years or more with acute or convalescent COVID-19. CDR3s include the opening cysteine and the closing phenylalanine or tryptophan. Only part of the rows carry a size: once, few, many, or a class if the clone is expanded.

cdr3_aa: CASSRSDRESEQYF
v_call: TRBV3-1/TRBV3-2
j_call: TRBJ2-7
clone_size: few

cdr3_aa: CASSESGQGRANEQFF
v_call: TRBV25-1
j_call: TRBJ2-1
clone_size: NA

cdr3_aa: CASSYATQPVNSEQYF
v_call: TRBV6-2/TRBV6-3
j_call: TRBJ2-7
clone_size: NA

cdr3_aa: CASSSFGQGGETQYF
v_call: TRBV7-2
j_call: TRBJ2-5
clone_size: few

cdr3_aa: CASSRRQGQETQYF
v_call: TRBV19
j_call: TRBJ2-5
clone_size: NA

cdr3_aa: CASSPYWGNNQPQHF
v_call: TRBV6-5
j_call: TRBJ1-5
clone_size: NA

cdr3_aa: CASTSGLAGATDTQYF
v_call: TRBV5-4
j_call: TRBJ2-3
clone_size: NA

cdr3_aa: CASSRGRLDTGELFF
v_call: TRBV5-4
j_call: TRBJ2-2
clone_size: NA

cdr3_aa: CASSGTGGWETQYF
v_call: TRBV7-2
j_call: TRBJ2-5
clone_size: NA

cdr3_aa: CAWTGTSVYEQFF
v_call: TRBV30
j_call: TRBJ2-1
clone_size: NA

cdr3_aa: CASSDMDRDYEQYF
v_call: TRBV25-1
j_call: TRBJ2-7
clone_size: NA

cdr3_aa: CASSVQGRIDTQYF
v_call: TRBV5-1
j_call: TRBJ2-3
clone_size: NA

cdr3_aa: CASSQVPGRTEAFF
v_call: TRBV14
j_call: TRBJ1-1
clone_size: NA

cdr3_aa: CASSPQGRDGYTF
v_call: TRBV2
j_call: TRBJ1-2
clone_size: NA

cdr3_aa: CASSSDRGTGETQYF
v_call: TRBV28
j_call: TRBJ2-5
clone_size: few

cdr3_aa: CASSVPSTGELFF
v_call: TRBV9
j_call: TRBJ2-2
clone_size: NA

cdr3_aa: CASSTDMRTEAFF
v_call: TRBV19
j_call: TRBJ1-1
clone_size: NA

cdr3_aa: CASIQGNTGELFF
v_call: TRBV7-9
j_call: TRBJ2-2
clone_size: NA

cdr3_aa: CASSQSGDIQPQHF
v_call: TRBV18
j_call: TRBJ1-5
clone_size: NA

cdr3_aa: CASSRDRVDGANVLTF
v_call: TRBV11-1
j_call: TRBJ2-6
clone_size: NA

cdr3_aa: CASSLVSGGNYNEQFF
v_call: TRBV7-2
j_call: TRBJ2-1
clone_size: NA

cdr3_aa: CASSLGGQGNYEQYF
v_call: TRBV27
j_call: TRBJ2-7
clone_size: NA

cdr3_aa: CAISPGVAGPYEQYF
v_call: TRBV10-3
j_call: TRBJ2-7
clone_size: NA

cdr3_aa: CASSLAASGFHYNEQFF
v_call: TRBV5-6
j_call: TRBJ2-1
clone_size: NA

cdr3_aa: CASSEAASPLHF
v_call: TRBV6-1
j_call: TRBJ1-6
clone_size: many

cdr3_aa: CASIQDRGQVAEAFF
v_call: TRBV10-2
j_call: TRBJ1-1
clone_size: NA

cdr3_aa: CASSQDQGDAMNTEAFF
v_call: TRBV4-1
j_call: TRBJ1-1
clone_size: once

cdr3_aa: CASIPGPGNTEAFF
v_call: TRBV5-1
j_call: TRBJ1-1
clone_size: NA

cdr3_aa: CASTQKPNGEAFF
v_call: TRBV3-1/TRBV3-2
j_call: TRBJ1-1
clone_size: NA

cdr3_aa: CAISELAGPYNEQFF
v_call: TRBV10-3
j_call: TRBJ2-1
clone_size: NA

cdr3_aa: CASSYQGQGTYEQYF
v_call: TRBV6-2/TRBV6-3
j_call: TRBJ2-7
clone_size: NA

cdr3_aa: CASSLALAGGSNEQYF
v_call: TRBV5-1
j_call: TRBJ2-7
clone_size: NA

cdr3_aa: CASSQFTTGGGYTF
v_call: TRBV16
j_call: TRBJ1-2
clone_size: NA

cdr3_aa: CASTAGLNYGYTF
v_call: TRBV10-1
j_call: TRBJ1-2
clone_size: once

cdr3_aa: CASSPPGERGLTDTQYF
v_call: TRBV18
j_call: TRBJ2-3
clone_size: NA